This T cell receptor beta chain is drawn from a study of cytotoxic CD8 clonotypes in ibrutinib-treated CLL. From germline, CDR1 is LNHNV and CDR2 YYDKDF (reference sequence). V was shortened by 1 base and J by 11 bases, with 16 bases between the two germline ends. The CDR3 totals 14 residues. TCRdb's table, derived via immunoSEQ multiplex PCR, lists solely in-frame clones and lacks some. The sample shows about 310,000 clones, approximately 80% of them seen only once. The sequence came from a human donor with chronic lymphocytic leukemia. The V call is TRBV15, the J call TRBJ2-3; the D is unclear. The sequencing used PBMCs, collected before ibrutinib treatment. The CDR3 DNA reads TGTGCCACCAGCAGAGGAACCTCGTCCACGGAGCAGTATTTT. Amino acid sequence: CATSRGTSSTEQYF.